This entry describes one TCR beta chain. Source study methods: Using reference gene primer amplification, nucleated cell counts were estimated. Sequencing was performed with immunoSEQ multiplex PCR; in TCRdb, only in-frame clones are kept and a portion is missing. For V, J and clone size, that table is used; D and trimming come from the DNA. This sample has 150,000 to 170,000 clones, with about four fifths found just once. These data originate in a study of blood T cell repertoires in COVID-19. Looking at the study overall: From the United States, Italy and Spain came samples of acute and convalescent COVID-19. The cDNA or gDNA used as material had been derived from T cells, B-cell-depleted T cells, or PBMCs.

Germline-derived CDR1 and CDR2 are MNHEY and SVGAGI. This CDR3 has 15 residues. With 11 bases clipped from V and 7 bases from J, the junction kept 17 bases outside the gene matches. Sequences were obtained from peripheral blood. This TCR was recovered from a woman aged 55-75 years with acute or convalescent COVID-19. This chain joins TRBV6-5 and TRBJ1-5; 7 bases are shared with TRBD1. This CDR3 is CAGGGLGQSEQPQHF. CDR3 nucleotides: TGTGCCGGAGGGGGTTTGGGACAGTCCGAGCAGCCCCAGCATTTT.